The text below deals with one T cell receptor (beta chain). The antigen remains undetermined. This entry is derived from a study of T-cell reconstitution after alpha-beta-depleted transplantation in children. Study results and limitations: Surviving thymic progenitors and recipient T cells were the source of high TCRbeta diversity at day 60 in some patients. Several hundred rapidly expanded clones from non-depleted graft cells reportedly supplied alpha-beta T cells about two months post-transplant. T-cell counts and diversity were attributed mostly to newly produced T cells one year after transplant.

A TCRbeta library incorporating unique molecular identifiers was prepared. TCRdb fed the PCR reads into MiXCR, producing one record per CDR3 protein. The repertoire has about 830,000 distinct CDR3 sequences, approximately 15% of them found once; the top ten carry around 5%. Trimming stripped 10 bases from V and 6 bases from J, with 21 bases between. Germline V gene data show CDR1 as SGHRS and CDR2 as YFSETQ. The length of the CDR3 is 14 residues. The input for sequencing was PBMCs, mostly from graft donor cells, taken 360 days after TCRalphabeta/CD19-depleted stem cell transplant. This clonotype was sampled from a male patient between 10 and 17 years old who had a stem cell transplant for acute lymphoblastic leukemia, so the T cells may come from the graft donor. V is TRBV5-1 and J is TRBJ2-3; D is unresolved. In nucleotides, the CDR3 is TGCGCCCGGACGGATCCTAAGTTTGGGGATACGCAGTATTTT. It yields the protein CARTDPKFGDTQYF.